One sample yielded the 10 T cell receptor beta chains listed below, sequenced in a study of shared clonotypes between healthy human individuals. Libraries were prepared by immunoSEQ multiplex PCR; TCRdb keeps only in-frame clonotypes and omits some of them. Of millions of clones in the sample, over 85% are singletons; the top ten hold roughly 0.15%. Specimen: naive CD4+ T cells sorted from blood. The subset denotes: CD45RA+ positively selected. These receptors were collected from a man younger than 35 in good health.

The chain carries TRBV25-1 and TRBJ2-5, with a possible D match to TRBD1 (5 bases). V lost 3 bases and J 6 bases, leaving 11 bases between the germline ends. CDR1 MGHDK and CDR2 SYGVNS come from the germline V gene. The CDR3 is 13 amino acids. The CDR3 here is CASSDRVAQTQYF. CDR3 nucleotides: TGTGCCAGCAGTGACAGGGTGGCTCAGACCCAGTACTTC.

The chain combines TRBV9 with TRBJ2-5, with D perhaps TRBD2 (6 bases). Germline assignment: CDR1 SGDLS and CDR2 YYNGEE. V was shortened by 3 bases and J by 1 base, with 7 bases between the two germline ends. The CDR3 consists of 13 residues. CDR3 coding DNA: TGTGCCAGCAGCGAGGGACTCCAAGAGACCCAGTACTTC. It yields the protein CASSEGLQETQYF.

As regards this clone: The identical CDR3 is also encoded by other nucleotide sequences in the sample. The J gene is TRBJ2-3, the V gene TRBV5-1; D is perhaps TRBD1 (6 bases). Trimming took 0 bases from V and 0 from J, leaving 11 bases between them. CDR1 and CDR2 from the germline V gene are SGHRS and YFSETQ. This CDR3 contains 16 residues. This CDR3 reads CASSLEGGLSTDTQYF. The DNA for the CDR3 is TGCGCCAGCAGCTTGGAAGGGGGATTAAGCACAGATACGCAGTATTTT.

The chain combines TRBV19 with TRBJ1-4; TRBD1 might be the D (5 bases). CDR1 and CDR2 from the germline V gene are LNHDA and SQIVND (reference sequence). The CDR3 is 16 amino acids. The germline V and J ends were trimmed by 2 bases and 0 bases, with 10 bases remaining between them. CDR3 in amino acids: CASSIIGAATNEKLFF. Here the CDR3 DNA reads TGTGCCAGTAGTATAATAGGGGCAGCAACTAATGAAAAACTGTTTTTT.

This chain connects TRBV11-2 to TRBJ2-1; 9 bases align to TRBD2. CDR3 length: 18 amino acids. CDR1 is SGHAT, CDR2 FQNNGV, per germline. J gave up 7 bases and V 2 bases, and 15 bases lay outside the gene matches. CDR3 residues: CASSLLGGLAGNRNEQFF. DNA of the CDR3: TGTGCCAGCAGCTTACTCGGGGGGCTAGCGGGAAACCGGAATGAGCAGTTCTTC.

The chain has TRBV11-3 and TRBJ1-1; D is unclear. Germline V gives CDR1 SGHNT, CDR2 YENEEA. V lost 5 bases to trimming and J lost 3 bases, with 13 bases between them. This CDR3 spans 14 amino acids. The CDR3: CASSLDGPDTEAFF. CDR3 nucleotide sequence: TGTGCCAGCAGCCTCGACGGACCGGACACTGAAGCTTTCTTT.

The rearrangement links TRBV28 to TRBJ1-2; D call uncertain. The V gene's germline CDR1 is MDHEN and CDR2 SYDVKM. The CDR3 consists of 13 residues. Trimming removed 2 bases from V and 3 bases from J, with 7 bases in between. In DNA, the CDR3 is TGTGCCAGCAGTTTAGGGTTAGACTATGGCTACACCTTC. This translates into CASSLGLDYGYTF.

CDR3 in amino acids: CASSGGQLSYEQYF. In DNA form, the CDR3 reads TGTGCCAGCAGTGGGGGACAGCTGTCCTACGAGCAGTACTTC. The chain recombines TRBV2 with TRBJ2-7; TRBD1 matches at 7 bases. J lost 1 base, V lost 4 bases, and 4 bases had no gene match. This CDR3 is 14 amino acids long. Germline CDR1 and CDR2: SNHLY and FYNNEI.

The V call is TRBV4-3, the J call TRBJ2-1; 7 nucleotides agree with TRBD2. Losses at the gene ends were 4 bases for V and 0 bases for J; bases not matched to a gene: 3. The CDR3 has 15 amino acids. Looked up from germline, CDR1 is LGHNA and CDR2 is YSLEER. The CDR3 DNA follows: TGCGCCAGCAGCCGGGGGGGACTCTCCTACAATGAGCAGTTCTTC. Translation gives CASSRGGLSYNEQFF.

This rearrangement joins TRBV7-2 to TRBJ1-2, with D uncertain. Trimming stripped 4 bases from V and 2 bases from J, with 14 bases between. CDR3 size: 15 residues. Germline V gene sequence: CDR1 SGHTA, CDR2 FQGNSA. The CDR3 coding sequence is TGTGCCAGCAGCTCCCCGACACTCAAGAACTATGGCTACACCTTC. Amino acids: CASSSPTLKNYGYTF.